This entry lists 2 T cell receptor beta chains sequenced from one sample in a study of regulatory T cells in long-lasting Graves disease (dated by TCRdb to the early 2020s). Library preparation used multiplex PCR. Sequenced using an Illumina HiSeq 4000. TCR beta libraries were built with iRepertoire HTBI primers and Arm-PCR amplification of CDR3 regions. Clones were called with MiXCR by TCRdb after fastp trimmed the public reads at Q25, and only in-frame beta chains were retained. All rows with the same CDR3 protein become a single entry with the most common DNA and genes. The sample profile shows roughly 510,000 distinct CDR3 sequences; 15% to 20% of them were found once. Of the sample, around 12% is held by the ten largest clones. In light of the paper, this sample's time point label describes: newly diagnosed GD, antithyroid drugs for less than 3 months. For both TCR sequencing and RNA sequencing, RNA was extracted from PBMCs using TRIzol.

These data were likewise used in another study, on T cells in Graves' hyperthyroidism and ophthalmopathy.

This material consisted of peripheral blood mononuclear cells (PBMCs), taken at new diagnosis, from a patient treated with antithyroid drugs. These receptors were taken from a man aged 18 to 35 with Graves disease. Donor details come from another sample of the same person, matched by shared clones.

This clonotype was observed many times. The genes are TRBV7-9 and TRBJ1-1; 8 bases agree with TRBD1. Germline V gene lookup returns CDR1 SEHNR and CDR2 FQNEAQ (reference sequence). V was clipped by 1 base and J by 5 bases; unmatched bases: 6. The CDR3 totals 15 residues. The CDR3 nucleotides are TGTGCCAGCAGCTTAGGGCGGACAGGGAGGACTGAAGCTTTCTTT. Translation gives CASSLGRTGRTEAFF.

The CDR3 spells CASSIVLAGGPKGDNEQFF. CDR3 nucleotide sequence: TGTGCCAGTAGTATAGTACTAGCGGGAGGCCCAAAGGGGGATAATGAGCAGTTCTTC. The chain employs TRBV19 and TRBJ2-1; 12 bases are a match to TRBD2. After removal of 1 base from V and 7 bases from J, the junction contained 14 bases not matched to a gene. Looked up from germline, CDR1 is LNHDA and CDR2 is SQIVND (reference sequence). The CDR3 totals 19 residues.